This TCR beta chain appears in the sequencing data of a study of blood T cell repertoires in COVID-19. Clones were read by immunoSEQ multiplex PCR, and TCRdb kept only the in-frame ones, dropping some. This table has roughly 140,000 clones, about 87% appearing once. Sequenced: peripheral blood. This sequence originates from a human donor in a cohort sampled during active COVID-19.

The DNA of the CDR3 is TGTGCCAGTAGTCCCGGAGGGACAGGGGGCGGTGAGCAGTTCTTC. Protein product: CASSPGGTGGGEQFF. The rearrangement uses TRBV19 and TRBJ2-1; TRBD1 matches 12 bases. Germline assignment: CDR1 LNHDA and CDR2 SQIVND (reference sequence). This CDR3 has 15 residues. V was clipped by 5 bases and J by 9 bases; unmatched bases: 8.